Described below is a single T cell receptor (beta chain) sequence and its context. These data are taken from a study of T-cell reconstitution after alpha-beta-depleted transplantation in children. Molecular barcoding with unique molecular identifiers was used for the TCRbeta library. From the PCR reads, TCRdb called clonotypes with MiXCR, one entry per CDR3 protein. Here the sample spans about 340,000 distinct CDR3 sequences, roughly 13% being singletons. The CDR3 is 13 amino acids. V was trimmed by 2 bases and J by 5 bases, leaving 9 bases between them. Germline values: CDR1 MNHEY, CDR2 SMNVEV (reference sequence).

This chain links TRBV27 with TRBJ2-5; D is unresolved. This TCR derives from a human donor who donated a stem cell graft to a child with Fanconi anemia. Sequencing used PBMCs, obtained from the stem cell graft. The CDR3 DNA follows: TGTGCCAGCAGTTTACGGTTCCGGGAGACCCAGTACTTC. Translating gives CASSLRFRETQYF.